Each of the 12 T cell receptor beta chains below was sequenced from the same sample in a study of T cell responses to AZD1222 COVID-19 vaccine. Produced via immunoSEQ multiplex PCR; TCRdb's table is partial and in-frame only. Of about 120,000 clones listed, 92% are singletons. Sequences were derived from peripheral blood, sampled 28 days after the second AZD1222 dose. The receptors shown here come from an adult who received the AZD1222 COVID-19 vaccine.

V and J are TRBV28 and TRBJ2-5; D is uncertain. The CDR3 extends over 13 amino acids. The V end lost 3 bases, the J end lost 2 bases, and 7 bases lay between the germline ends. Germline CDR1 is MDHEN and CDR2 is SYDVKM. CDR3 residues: CASSFGPQETQYF. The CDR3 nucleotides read TGTGCCAGCAGTTTCGGACCGCAAGAGACCCAGTACTTC.

CDR3: CASSPLTPGRGHNEQFF. CDR3 nucleotides: TGTGCCAGCTCACCGTTGACGCCAGGGAGAGGGCACAATGAGCAGTTCTTC. The V call is TRBV18, the J call TRBJ2-1; D might be TRBD1 or TRBD2, each matching 5 bases. Trimming stripped 3 bases from V and 5 bases from J, with 20 bases between. The CDR3 totals 17 residues. CDR1 and CDR2 (germline): KGHSH, LQKENI. The whole variable domain, remainder taken from reference TRBV18 and TRBJ2-1, is NAGVMQNPRHLVRRRGQEARLRCSPMKGHSHVYWYRQLPEEGLKFMVYLQKENIIDESGMPKERFSAEFPKEGPSILRIQQVVRGDSAAYFCASSPLTPGRGHNEQFFGPGTRLTVL.

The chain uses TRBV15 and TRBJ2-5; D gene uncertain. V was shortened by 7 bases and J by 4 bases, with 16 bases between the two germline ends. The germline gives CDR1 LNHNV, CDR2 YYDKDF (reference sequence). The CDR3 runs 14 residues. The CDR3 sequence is CATMEATASETQYF. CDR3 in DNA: TGTGCCACCATGGAAGCGACTGCCTCAGAGACCCAGTACTTC.

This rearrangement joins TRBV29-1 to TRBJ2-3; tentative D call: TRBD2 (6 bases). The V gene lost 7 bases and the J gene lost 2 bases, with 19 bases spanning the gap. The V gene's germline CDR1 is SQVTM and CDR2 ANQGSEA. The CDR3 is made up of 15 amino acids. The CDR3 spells CSAPEGTQFTDTQYF. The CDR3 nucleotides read TGCAGCGCCCCTGAGGGGACTCAATTCACAGATACGCAGTATTTT.

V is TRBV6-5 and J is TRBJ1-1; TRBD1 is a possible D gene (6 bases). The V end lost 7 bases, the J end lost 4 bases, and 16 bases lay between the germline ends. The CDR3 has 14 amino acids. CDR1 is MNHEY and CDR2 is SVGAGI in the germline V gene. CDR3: CASMLGGLGTEAFF. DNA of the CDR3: TGTGCCAGCATGCTCGGGGGGCTGGGCACTGAAGCTTTCTTT.

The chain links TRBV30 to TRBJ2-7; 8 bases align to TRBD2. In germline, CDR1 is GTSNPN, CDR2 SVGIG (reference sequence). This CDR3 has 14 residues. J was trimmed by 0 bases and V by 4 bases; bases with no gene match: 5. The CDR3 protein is CAWTIAGPSYEQYF. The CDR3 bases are TGTGCCTGGACCATAGCGGGACCCTCCTACGAGCAGTACTTC.

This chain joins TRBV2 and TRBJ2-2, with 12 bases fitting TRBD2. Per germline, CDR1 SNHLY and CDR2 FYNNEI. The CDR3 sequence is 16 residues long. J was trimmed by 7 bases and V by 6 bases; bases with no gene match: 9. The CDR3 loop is CASRETSGSVVGELFF. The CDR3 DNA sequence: TGTGCCAGCAGGGAGACTAGCGGGAGCGTCGTCGGGGAGCTGTTTTTT.

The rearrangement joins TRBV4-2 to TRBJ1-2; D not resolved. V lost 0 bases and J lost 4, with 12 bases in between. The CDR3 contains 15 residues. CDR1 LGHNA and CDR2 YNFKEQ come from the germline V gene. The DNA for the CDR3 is TGTGCCAGCAGCCAAGATCTGGGAGGAGCCTATGGCTACACCTTC. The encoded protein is CASSQDLGGAYGYTF.

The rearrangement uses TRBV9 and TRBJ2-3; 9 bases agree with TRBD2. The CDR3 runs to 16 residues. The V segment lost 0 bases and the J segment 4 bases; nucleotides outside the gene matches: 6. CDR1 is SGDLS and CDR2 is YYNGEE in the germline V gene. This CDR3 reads CASSVVISGSSDTQYF. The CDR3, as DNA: TGTGCCAGCAGCGTAGTGATTAGCGGGAGCTCAGATACGCAGTATTTT.

The CDR3 nucleotides are TGTGCCAGCAGTTTAGGGGGGAGGGGGAACGAGCAGTACTTC. Its translation: CASSLGGRGNEQYF. The rearrangement links TRBV28 to TRBJ2-7, with a tentative D call TRBD2 (7 bases). CDR1 is MDHEN and CDR2 is SYDVKM in the germline V gene. The CDR3 runs to 14 residues. Trimming took 2 bases from V and 5 from J, leaving 13 bases between them.

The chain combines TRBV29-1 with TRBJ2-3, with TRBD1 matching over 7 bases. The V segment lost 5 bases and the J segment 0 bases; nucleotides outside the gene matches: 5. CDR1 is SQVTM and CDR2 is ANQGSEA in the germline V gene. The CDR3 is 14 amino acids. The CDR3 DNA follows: TGCAGCGTTAGTGAGGGGGCTAGCACAGATACGCAGTATTTT. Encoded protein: CSVSEGASTDTQYF.

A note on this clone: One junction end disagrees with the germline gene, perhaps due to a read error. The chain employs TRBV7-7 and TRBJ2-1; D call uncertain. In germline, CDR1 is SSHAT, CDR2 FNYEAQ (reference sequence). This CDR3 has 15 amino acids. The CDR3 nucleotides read TGTGCTAGCAGCTTAGGGCCCGTTAGCTACAATGAGCAGTTCTTC. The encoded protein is CASSLGPVSYNEQFF.